Presented here are 11 T cell receptor beta chains from one specimen sequenced in a study of T cells after yellow fever vaccination. Via MiXCR, TCRdb re-called the 5' RACE reads, giving one row per CDR3 protein. This sample yields a few hundred thousand distinct CDR3 sequences, of which approximately 4% are seen a single time; roughly 26% belongs to the top ten. Here the sequenced sample was PBMCs, taken 5 days after the yellow fever booster vaccination. These receptors were collected from a man aged 18 to 30 who received the YFV17D yellow fever vaccine.

This clonotype was picked up many times. The rearrangement links TRBV15 to TRBJ1-5; no reliable D call. V was pared by 5 bases and J by 2 bases, with 7 bases between. CDR3 length: 13 residues. The germline CDR1 and CDR2 sequences are LNHNV and YYDKDF (reference sequence). Here the CDR3 DNA reads TGTGCCACCAGCCAGCGGGGCAATCAGCCCCAGCATTTT. Its translation: CATSQRGNQPQHF.

The rearrangement links TRBV6-2 or TRBV6-3 to TRBJ2-3; 10 nucleotides match TRBD2. V shed 2 bases, J shed 2 bases, and the junction held 4 bases outside the gene matches. Germline V gene data show CDR1 as MNHEY and CDR2 as SVGEGT. The CDR3 runs to 16 residues. The CDR3 bases are TGTGCCAGCAGTTACGGACTAGCGGACGCCACAGATACGCAGTATTTT. The encoded protein is CASSYGLADATDTQYF.

This clonotype was counted only a few times. The chain has TRBV7-6 and TRBJ1-3, with D unresolved. CDR1 and CDR2 from the germline V gene are SGHVS and FNYEAQ. The CDR3 sequence is 16 residues long. Trimming cost V 0 bases and J 0 bases, with 9 bases left between them. This CDR3 reads CASSLAADLSGNTIYF. The CDR3 bases are TGTGCCAGCAGCTTAGCCGCGGATCTCTCTGGAAACACCATATATTTT.

Ten or more counts support this clonotype. The chain has TRBV5-1 and TRBJ2-7; D may be TRBD2 (6 bases). V lost 0 bases and J 3 bases, leaving 10 bases between the germline ends. This CDR3 is 14 amino acids long. Germline CDR1 reads SGHRS; CDR2 reads YFSETQ. CDR3 coding DNA: TGCGCCAGCAGCTTGGTTGGGGAGGTCTACGAGCAGTACTTC. Its protein product is CASSLVGEVYEQYF.

This clonotype was seen more than once but under ten times. V is TRBV4-3 and J is TRBJ2-5; D is ambiguous. Trimming cost V 0 bases and J 0 bases, with 11 bases left between them. The V gene's germline CDR1 is LGHNA and CDR2 YSLEER. This CDR3 is built from 16 residues. CDR3 in DNA: TGCGCCAGCAGCCAAGAATGGCCGTTTTACCAAGAGACCCAGTACTTC. It specifies CASSQEWPFYQETQYF.

This clonotype has ten or more counts. V usage is TRBV5-1 and J usage is TRBJ2-1, with 11 nucleotides matching TRBD2. V shed 0 bases and J 8 bases; nucleotides not matched to a gene: 4. CDR1 is SGHRS and CDR2 is YFSETQ in the germline V gene. This CDR3 is 15 amino acids long. In DNA, the CDR3 is TGCGCCAGCAGCTTGGATATAGCGGGGGGGGATGAGCAGTTCTTC. Residues: CASSLDIAGGDEQFF.

This clonotype occurred a few times. This rearrangement joins TRBV6-2 or TRBV6-3 to TRBJ2-4, with D hard to call. The CDR3 runs 14 residues. The germline CDR1 and CDR2 sequences are MNHEY and SVGEGT. V lost 5 bases and J lost 12, with 20 bases in between. The CDR3: CASSTGPAVSNQYF. The CDR3 bases are TGTGCCAGCAGTACGGGCCCTGCGGTTTCCAATCAGTACTTC.

This clonotype was found a few times. This chain uses TRBV7-9 with TRBJ2-1, with D unresolved. This CDR3 spans 14 amino acids. CDR1 SEHNR and CDR2 FQNEAQ come from the germline V gene (reference sequence). Trimming took 5 bases from V and 5 from J, leaving 13 bases between them. CDR3 nucleotides: TGTGCCAGCAGCCTGCTCAACGCCCACAATGAGCAGTTCTTC. Translation: CASSLLNAHNEQFF.

This clonotype was found a few times. The gene calls are TRBV29-1 and TRBJ1-6; tentative D call: TRBD1 (5 bases). The CDR3 is 15 residues long. Looked up from germline, CDR1 is SQVTM and CDR2 is ANQGSEA. V shed 4 bases and J shed 10 bases, with 20 bases lying between them. The CDR3 spells CSVANWQGNCSPLHF. CDR3 bases: TGCAGCGTTGCCAATTGGCAGGGCAATTGCTCACCCCTCCACTTT.

The rearrangement uses TRBV21-1 and TRBJ1-1. TRBV21-1 counts as a pseudogene. The CDR3 is 11 residues long. The DNA for the CDR3 is TGTGCCAGCAGCTGCAGCCTGGAAGCTTTCTTT. Protein sequence: CASSCSLEAFF.

In this sample, this clonotype turned up many times. The chain uses TRBV20-1 and TRBJ2-5, with D possibly matching TRBD2 (6 bases). The CDR3 contains 12 residues. Germline assignment: CDR1 DFQATT and CDR2 SNEGSKA (reference sequence). The V gene lost 6 bases and the J gene lost 10 bases, with 18 bases spanning the gap. CDR3 DNA: TGCAGTGCGTTTAGGGGAGGAGAGGGCCAGTACTTC. Translated: CSAFRGGEGQYF.